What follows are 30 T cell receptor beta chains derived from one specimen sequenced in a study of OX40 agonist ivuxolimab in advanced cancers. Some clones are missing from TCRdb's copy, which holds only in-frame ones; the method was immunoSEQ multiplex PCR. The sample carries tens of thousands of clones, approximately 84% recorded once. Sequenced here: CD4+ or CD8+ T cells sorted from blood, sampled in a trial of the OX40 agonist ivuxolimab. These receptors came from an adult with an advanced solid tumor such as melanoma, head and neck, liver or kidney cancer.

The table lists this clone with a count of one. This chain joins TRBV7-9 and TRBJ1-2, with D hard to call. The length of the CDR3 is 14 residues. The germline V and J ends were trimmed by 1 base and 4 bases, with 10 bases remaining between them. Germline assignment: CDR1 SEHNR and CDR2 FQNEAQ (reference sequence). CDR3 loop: CASSLVSRTYGYTF. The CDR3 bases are TGTGCCAGCAGCTTAGTTTCCAGAACCTATGGCTACACCTTC.

The CDR3 region is CASSLFRDTEAFF. Written as DNA, the CDR3 is TGTGCCAGCAGCTTATTTCGGGACACTGAAGCTTTCTTT. The V gene is TRBV11-3, the J gene TRBJ1-1; D unresolved. V lost 2 bases and J lost 3, with 7 bases in between. Germline V lookup: CDR1 SGHNT, CDR2 YENEEA. The CDR3 sequence is 13 residues long. Full variable domain (outside the CDR3, taken from reference TRBV11-3 and TRBJ1-1): EAGVVQSPRYKIIEKKQPVAFWCNPISGHNTLYWYLQNLGQGPELLIRYENEEAVDDSQLPKDRFSAERLKGVDSTLKIQPAELGDSAVYLCASSLFRDTEAFFGQGTRLTVV.

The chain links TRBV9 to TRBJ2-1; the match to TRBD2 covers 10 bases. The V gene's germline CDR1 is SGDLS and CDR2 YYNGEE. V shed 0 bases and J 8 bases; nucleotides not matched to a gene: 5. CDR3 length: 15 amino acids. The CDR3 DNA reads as TGTGCCAGCAGCGTAGTCGCTAGCGGGAGCGATGAGCAGTTCTTC. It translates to CASSVVASGSDEQFF.

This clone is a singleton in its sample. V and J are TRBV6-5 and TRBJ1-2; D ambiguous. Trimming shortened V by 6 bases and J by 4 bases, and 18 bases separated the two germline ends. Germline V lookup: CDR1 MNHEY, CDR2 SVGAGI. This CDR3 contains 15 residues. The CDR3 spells CASSRSVLGSYGYTF. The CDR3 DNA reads TGTGCCAGCAGCCGATCCGTCCTTGGTAGCTATGGCTACACCTTC.

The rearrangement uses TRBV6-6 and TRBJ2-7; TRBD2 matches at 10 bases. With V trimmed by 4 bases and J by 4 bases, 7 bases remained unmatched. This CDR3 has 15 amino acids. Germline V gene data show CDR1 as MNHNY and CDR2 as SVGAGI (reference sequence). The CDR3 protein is CASSFSLAGVYEQYF. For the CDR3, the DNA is TGTGCCAGCAGTTTCTCCCTAGCGGGAGTATACGAGCAGTACTTC.

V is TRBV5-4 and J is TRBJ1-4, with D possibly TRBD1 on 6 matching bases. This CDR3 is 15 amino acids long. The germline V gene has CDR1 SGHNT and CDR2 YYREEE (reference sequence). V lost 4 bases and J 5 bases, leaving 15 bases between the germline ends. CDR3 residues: CASSPGWGPNEKLFF. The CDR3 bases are TGTGCCAGCAGCCCAGGCTGGGGGCCGAATGAAAAACTGTTTTTT.

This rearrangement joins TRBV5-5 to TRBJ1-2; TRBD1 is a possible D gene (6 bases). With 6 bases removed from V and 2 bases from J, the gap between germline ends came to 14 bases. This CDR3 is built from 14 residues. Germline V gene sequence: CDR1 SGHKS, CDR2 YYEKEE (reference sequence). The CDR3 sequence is CASTLGGFNYGYTF. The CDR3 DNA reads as TGTGCCAGCACCCTAGGGGGGTTCAACTATGGCTACACCTTC.

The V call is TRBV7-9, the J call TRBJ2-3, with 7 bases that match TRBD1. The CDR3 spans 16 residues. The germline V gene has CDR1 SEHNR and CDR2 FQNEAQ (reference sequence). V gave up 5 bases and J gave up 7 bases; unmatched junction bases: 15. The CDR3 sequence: CASSRHRGRSGNTQYF. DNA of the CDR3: TGTGCCAGCAGCCGCCACAGGGGACGATCAGGAAATACGCAGTATTTT.

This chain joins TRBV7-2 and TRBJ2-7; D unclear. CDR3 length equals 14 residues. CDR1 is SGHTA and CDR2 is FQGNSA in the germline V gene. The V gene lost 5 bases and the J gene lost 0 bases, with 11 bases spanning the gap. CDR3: CASSPTQISYEQYF. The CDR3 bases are TGTGCCAGCAGCCCCACCCAGATCTCCTACGAGCAGTACTTC.

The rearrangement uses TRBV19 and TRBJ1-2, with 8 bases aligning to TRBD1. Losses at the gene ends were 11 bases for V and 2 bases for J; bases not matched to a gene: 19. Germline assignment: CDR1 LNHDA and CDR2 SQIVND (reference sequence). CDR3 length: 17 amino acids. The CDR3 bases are TGTGCCTCCCACCCGGGTCCAGACAGGGGAGGAAACTATGGCTACACCTTC. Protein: CASHPGPDRGGNYGYTF.

CDR3 loop: CASSAQGAGTEAFF. DNA for the CDR3: TGTGCCAGCAGCGCTCAGGGGGCAGGCACTGAAGCTTTCTTT. The chain is built from TRBV5-5 and TRBJ1-1; 8 positions match TRBD1. The ends lost 4 bases at V and 4 bases at J; junction bases unmatched: 6. In germline, CDR1 is SGHKS, CDR2 YYEKEE (reference sequence). CDR3 size: 14 residues.

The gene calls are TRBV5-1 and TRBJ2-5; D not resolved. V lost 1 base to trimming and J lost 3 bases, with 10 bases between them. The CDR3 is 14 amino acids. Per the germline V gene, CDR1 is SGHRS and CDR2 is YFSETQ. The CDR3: CASSLSTVKETQYF. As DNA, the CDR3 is TGCGCCAGCAGCTTGTCTACAGTAAAAGAGACCCAGTACTTC.

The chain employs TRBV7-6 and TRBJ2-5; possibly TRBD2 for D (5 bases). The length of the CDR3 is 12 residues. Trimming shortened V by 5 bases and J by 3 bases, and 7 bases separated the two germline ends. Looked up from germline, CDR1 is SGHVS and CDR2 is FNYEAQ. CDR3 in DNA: TGTGCCAGCAGCCCGACTAAAGAGACCCAGTACTTC. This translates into CASSPTKETQYF.

As DNA, the CDR3 is TGCGCCAGCAGCTTGGAGGGATTGGGGCACACAGATACGCAGTATTTT. Its protein product is CASSLEGLGHTDTQYF. The chain has TRBV5-1 and TRBJ2-3; D perhaps matches TRBD1 (5 bases). Germline CDR1 and CDR2: SGHRS and YFSETQ. V was cut by 0 bases and J by 2 bases, with 13 bases left in between. The CDR3 sequence is 16 residues long.

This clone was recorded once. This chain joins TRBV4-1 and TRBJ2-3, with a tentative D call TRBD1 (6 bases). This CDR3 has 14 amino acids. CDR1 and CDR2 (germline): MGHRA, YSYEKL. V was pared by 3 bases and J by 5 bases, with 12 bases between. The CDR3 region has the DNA TGCGCCAGCAGCCAGCAGCAGGGGCAAGATACGCAGTATTTT. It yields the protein CASSQQQGQDTQYF.

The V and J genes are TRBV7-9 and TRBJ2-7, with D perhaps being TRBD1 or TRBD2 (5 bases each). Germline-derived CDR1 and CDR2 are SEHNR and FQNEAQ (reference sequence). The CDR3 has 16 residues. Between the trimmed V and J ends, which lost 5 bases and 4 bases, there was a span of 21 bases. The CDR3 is CASSRLPGPTLYEQYF. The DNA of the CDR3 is TGTGCCAGCAGCAGACTGCCGGGACCCACGCTTTACGAGCAGTACTTC.

CDR3 region: CAVIDPGQTVTEAFF. Here the CDR3 DNA reads TGTGCCGTCATAGATCCTGGACAGACAGTAACTGAAGCTTTCTTT. The gene calls are TRBV10-3 and TRBJ1-1, with D tentatively TRBD1 (6 bases). Trimming took off 11 bases at V and 5 bases at J, with 24 bases between the two ends. Germline assignment: CDR1 ENHRY and CDR2 SYGVKD. The CDR3 is made up of 15 amino acids.

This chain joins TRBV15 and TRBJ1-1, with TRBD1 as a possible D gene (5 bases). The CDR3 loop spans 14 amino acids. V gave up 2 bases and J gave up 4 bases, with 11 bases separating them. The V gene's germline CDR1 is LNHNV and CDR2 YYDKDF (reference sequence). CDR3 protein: CATSRFWGSTEAFF. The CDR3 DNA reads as TGTGCCACCAGCAGATTCTGGGGGTCCACTGAAGCTTTCTTT.

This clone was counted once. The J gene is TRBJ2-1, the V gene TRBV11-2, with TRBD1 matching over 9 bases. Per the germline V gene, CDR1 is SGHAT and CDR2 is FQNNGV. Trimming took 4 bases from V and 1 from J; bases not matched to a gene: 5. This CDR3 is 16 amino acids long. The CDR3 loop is CASSSRDRVSYNEQFF. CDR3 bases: TGTGCCAGCAGCTCGAGGGACAGGGTGTCCTACAATGAGCAGTTCTTC.

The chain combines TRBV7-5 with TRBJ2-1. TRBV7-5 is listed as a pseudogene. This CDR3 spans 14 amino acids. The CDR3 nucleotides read TGTGTCAGAAGCTTAGAGAACCAAGACAATGAGCAGTTCTTC. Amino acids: CVRSLENQDNEQFF.

The CDR3 DNA sequence: TGTGCCAGCAGTTTCCTCCGGGGGAGAAGCTCCTACGAGCAGTACTTC. Protein product: CASSFLRGRSSYEQYF. V and J are TRBV6-5 and TRBJ2-7; a possible D gene is TRBD2 (6 bases). V was shortened by 4 bases and J by 0 bases, with 16 bases between the two germline ends. The CDR3 has 16 residues. The germline CDR1 and CDR2 sequences are MNHEY and SVGAGI.

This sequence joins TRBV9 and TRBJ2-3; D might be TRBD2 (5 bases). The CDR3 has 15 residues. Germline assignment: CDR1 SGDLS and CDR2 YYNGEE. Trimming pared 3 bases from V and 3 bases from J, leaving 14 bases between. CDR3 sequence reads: CASSGWGAETDTQYF. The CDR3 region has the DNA TGTGCCAGCAGCGGGTGGGGAGCAGAAACAGATACGCAGTATTTT.

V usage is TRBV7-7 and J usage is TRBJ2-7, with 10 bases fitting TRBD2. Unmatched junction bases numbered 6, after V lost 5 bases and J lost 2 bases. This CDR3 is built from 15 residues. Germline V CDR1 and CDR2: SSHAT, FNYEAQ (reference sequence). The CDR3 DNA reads TGTGCCAGCAGCCCAGGGACTAGCGCCACCTACGAGCAGTACTTC. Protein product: CASSPGTSATYEQYF.

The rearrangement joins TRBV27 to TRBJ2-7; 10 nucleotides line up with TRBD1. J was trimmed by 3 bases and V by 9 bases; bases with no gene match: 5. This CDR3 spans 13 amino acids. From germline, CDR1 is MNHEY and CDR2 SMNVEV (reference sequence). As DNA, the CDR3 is TGTGCCAGGGTCAGGACAGGGGGCTACGAGCAGTACTTC. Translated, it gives CARVRTGGYEQYF.

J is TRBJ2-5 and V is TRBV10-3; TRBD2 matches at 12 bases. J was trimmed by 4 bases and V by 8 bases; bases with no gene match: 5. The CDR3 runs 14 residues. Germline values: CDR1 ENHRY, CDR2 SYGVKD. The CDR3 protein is CAISSGRGGETQYF. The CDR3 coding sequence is TGTGCCATCTCTAGCGGGAGGGGGGGAGAGACCCAGTACTTC.

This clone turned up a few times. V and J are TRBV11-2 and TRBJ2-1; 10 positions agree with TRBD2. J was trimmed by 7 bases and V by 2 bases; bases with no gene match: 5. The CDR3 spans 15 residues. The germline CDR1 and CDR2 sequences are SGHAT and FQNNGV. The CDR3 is CASSLLAGAGNEQFF. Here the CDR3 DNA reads TGTGCCAGCAGCTTACTAGCGGGAGCGGGGAATGAGCAGTTCTTC.

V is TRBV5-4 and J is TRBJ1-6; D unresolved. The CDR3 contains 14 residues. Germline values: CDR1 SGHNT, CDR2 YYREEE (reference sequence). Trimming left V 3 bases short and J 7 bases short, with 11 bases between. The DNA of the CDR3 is TGTGCCAGCAGCTCGCGGACGGGGAATTCACCCCTCCACTTT. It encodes CASSSRTGNSPLHF.

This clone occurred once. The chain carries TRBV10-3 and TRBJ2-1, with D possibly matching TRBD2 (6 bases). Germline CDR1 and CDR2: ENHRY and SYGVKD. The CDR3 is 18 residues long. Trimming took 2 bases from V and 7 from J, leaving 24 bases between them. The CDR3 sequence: CAISELSRGSRMTNEQFF. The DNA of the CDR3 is TGTGCCATCAGTGAGCTATCCCGGGGGTCTAGGATGACTAATGAGCAGTTCTTC.

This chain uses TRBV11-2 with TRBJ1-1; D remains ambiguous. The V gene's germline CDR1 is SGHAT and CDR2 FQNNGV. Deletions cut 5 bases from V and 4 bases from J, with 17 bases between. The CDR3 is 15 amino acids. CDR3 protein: CASSRFRLSGTEAFF. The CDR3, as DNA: TGTGCCAGCAGCCGATTTCGCCTATCTGGCACTGAAGCTTTCTTT.

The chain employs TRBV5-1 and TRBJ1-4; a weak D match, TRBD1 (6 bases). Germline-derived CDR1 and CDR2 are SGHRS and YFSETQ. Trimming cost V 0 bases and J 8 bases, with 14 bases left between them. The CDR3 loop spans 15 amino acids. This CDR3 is CASSLARGAGEKLFF. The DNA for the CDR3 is TGCGCCAGCAGCTTGGCTAGGGGGGCAGGGGAAAAACTGTTTTTT. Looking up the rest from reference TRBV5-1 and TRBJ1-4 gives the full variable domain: KAGVTQTPRYLIKTRGQQVTLSCSPISGHRSVSWYQQTPGQGLQFLFEYFSETQRNKGNFPGRFSGRQFSNSRSEMNVSTLELGDSALYLCASSLARGAGEKLFFGSGTQLSVL.